This T cell receptor beta chain was retrieved from a study of tumor and adjacent non-tumor tissue in lung cancer. Turning to the study itself: Stage I to III disease affected ten to eleven men and 5 women aged roughly 30 to 76. General study findings and limits: Top 100 clones took a larger repertoire share in normal lung.

No cell sorting was done before RNA was extracted from the tissue. Looked up from germline, CDR1 is DFQATT and CDR2 is SNEGSKA (reference sequence). This CDR3 has 13 amino acids. To note about this clonotype: Its target is not known. Being one base from a much bigger clone, this may be a read error.

A modified ARM-PCR protocol with three rounds of nested PCR amplified TCRbeta. TCRdb used MiXCR to reprocess the multiplex PCR reads, holding one entry per CDR3 protein. The repertoire holds 200,000 to 250,000 distinct CDR3 sequences, 71% seen once, with under 30% in the top ten. The V gene is TRBV20-1, the J gene TRBJ2-1, with 7 bases identical to TRBD2. The sequence came from a man aged 60 to 75 with non-small cell lung cancer. Sequencing used lung tumor tissue. CDR3 in DNA: TGCAGTGCTAGGGGGGACTACTACAATGTGCAGTTCTTC. Translating it yields CSARGDYYNVQFF.